This T cell receptor (beta chain) was recorded in a study of neurological immune-mediated disorders. In this sample, this clonotype turned up many times. The CDR3 runs 15 residues. V was cut by 1 base and J by 3 bases, with 12 bases left in between. Germline CDR1 reads MGHRA; CDR2 reads YSYEKL. TCRdb reprocessed the 5' RACE reads via MiXCR and lists one record per CDR3 protein. The sample lists about 50,000 distinct CDR3 sequences, under 2% seen once, with around 2% in the top ten. Source material: PBMCs. This chain uses TRBV4-1 with TRBJ1-1, with D possibly TRBD1 on 6 matching bases. The TCR was taken from a woman aged 40 to 50 with multiple sclerosis. The CDR3 protein is CASSQVLQGHTEAFF. The CDR3 coding sequence is TGCGCCAGCAGCCAAGTACTACAGGGCCACACTGAAGCTTTCTTT.